The rows below give T cell receptor beta chains drawn from one sample of a study of T cell repertoires in cytomegalovirus infection. Using its own MiXCR run on the reads, TCRdb lists one record per CDR3 protein. The sample has fewer than 350,000 distinct CDR3 sequences, roughly 9.5% seen once. The sample was PBMCs. The receptors here all came from a human donor in good health (CMV status not recorded). Some clones in this sample may be carry-over from other donors' samples. CDR3s include the opening cysteine and the closing phenylalanine or tryptophan. The D gene is left open where the match is weak. Clone size is shown for a subset of rows, as once, few, many or a class of expanded clone.

clone size,J gene,D gene,V gene,CDR3 DNA,CDR3 protein
-,TRBJ2-5,TRBD2,TRBV7-2,TGTGCCAGCAGCGGAACTAGCGGGGGGGTTCGTAAGACCCAGTACTTC,CASSGTSGGVRKTQYF
few,TRBJ2-7,-,TRBV25-1,TGTGCCAGCAGTGCCCTGGGCGGGACAGTCTACGAGCAGTACTTC,CASSALGGTVYEQYF
many,TRBJ2-7,TRBD2,TRBV7-2,TGTGCCAGCAGCTATAGAGCTAGCGGAGCCTACGAGCAGTACTTC,CASSYRASGAYEQYF
few,TRBJ1-2,-,TRBV29-1,TGCAGCGTTGGGCCCCGAGGGTTCACGTATGGCTACACCTTC,CSVGPRGFTYGYTF
few,TRBJ2-1,-,TRBV12-3/TRBV12-4,TGTGCCAGCAGTTCCCTACTACGGAATGAGCAGTTCTTC,CASSSLLRNEQFF
many,TRBJ1-1,-,TRBV7-2,TGTGCCAGCAGCTTCCAGGGTGTGGGGGAAGAAGCTTTCTTT,CASSFQGVGEEAFF
few,TRBJ2-1,-,TRBV28,TGTGCCAGCAGTTTCCCCACCCGGGTCCCCACATCCGAATACAATGAGCAGTTCTTC,CASSFPTRVPTSEYNEQFF
many,TRBJ2-1,TRBD2,TRBV7-2,TGTGCCAGCAGCTTGGGGACTAGCAGAAGGAATGAGCAGTTCTTC,CASSLGTSRRNEQFF
few,TRBJ1-3,-,TRBV5-1,TGCGCCAGCAGCCCCCGGGACTTCTCTGGAAACACCATATATTTT,CASSPRDFSGNTIYF
many,TRBJ2-3,TRBD1,TRBV7-6,TGTGCCAGCAGCACGTCCGGGACAGGGGAAACAGATACGCAGTATTTT,CASSTSGTGETDTQYF
many,TRBJ2-7,-,TRBV7-2,TGTGCCAGCAGCTTAGGCCCGGGGTCCTACGAGCAGTACTTC,CASSLGPGSYEQYF
many,TRBJ1-6,-,TRBV4-1,TGCGCCAGCAGCCAAGACGAGGGGATGCATAATTCACCCCTCCACTTT,CASSQDEGMHNSPLHF
many,TRBJ1-2,-,TRBV7-6,TGTGCCAGCAGCTCCCAGGGAGGGGGTGGCTACACCTTC,CASSSQGGGGYTF
-,TRBJ2-1,TRBD2,TRBV6-2/TRBV6-3,TGTGCCAGCAGTCCTTACTTAGCGGGAGCTTACTACAATGAGCAGTTCTTC,CASSPYLAGAYYNEQFF
-,TRBJ2-2,TRBD1,TRBV5-6,TGTGCCAGCAGCTGGGGGACAGGGGCGAACACCGGGGAGCTGTTTTTT,CASSWGTGANTGELFF
many,TRBJ1-6,-,TRBV7-2,TGTGCCAGCAGCTTAGAACAGGTCCTTTATAATTCACCCCTCCACTTT,CASSLEQVLYNSPLHF
many,TRBJ2-1,-,TRBV7-9,TGTGCCAGCAGCTTCGTCAGGACGGGGATACGCGAGCAGTTCTTC,CASSFVRTGIREQFF
many,TRBJ2-5,-,TRBV7-9,TGTGCCAGCAGCTACGGGACGGTCCAAGAGACCCAGTACTTC,CASSYGTVQETQYF
few,TRBJ2-2,TRBD2,TRBV4-2,TGTGCCAGCAGCCAAGATGGGACTAGCGGGGCCCGCGGGGAGCTGTTTTTT,CASSQDGTSGARGELFF
few,TRBJ1-1,-,TRBV6-5,TGTGCCAGCAGTTCTCCGGGGGCCGGAGAAGCTTTCTTT,CASSSPGAGEAFF
-,TRBJ1-6,-,TRBV20-1,TGCAGTGCTAGTTGGGGGAGGAATTCACCCCTCCACTTT,CSASWGRNSPLHF
many,TRBJ2-3,-,TRBV4-1,TGCGCCAGCAGCCAAGATGCGTGGACAGGCACAGATACGCAGTATTTT,CASSQDAWTGTDTQYF
few,TRBJ2-1,TRBD2,TRBV7-2,TGTGCCAGCAGTATTAGCGGGGTCGGATCCAATGAGCAGTTCTTC,CASSISGVGSNEQFF
many,TRBJ1-4,-,TRBV6-5,TGTGCCAGCAGGGACGGGATCTATGAAAAACTGTTTTTT,CASRDGIYEKLFF
few,TRBJ1-6,-,TRBV30,TGTGCCTGGAGTATGGTCACCACCGATTCACCCCTCCACTTT,CAWSMVTTDSPLHF
few,TRBJ2-5,-,TRBV28,TGTGCCAGCACCCCTGGTTGGGGCGGTTGGGAGACCCAGTACTTC,CASTPGWGGWETQYF
many,TRBJ2-1,TRBD1,TRBV7-9,TGTGCCAGCAGCTTACGGGACAGGGCTAGCCATGAGCAGTTCTTC,CASSLRDRASHEQFF
many,TRBJ2-3,TRBD2,TRBV28,TGTGCCAGCGGTTTGGGACTAGCGGGACTAAGCACAGATACGCAGTATTTT,CASGLGLAGLSTDTQYF
few,TRBJ2-1,TRBD2,TRBV11-2,TGTGCCAGCAGCATAGCGGGAGGGACCTACAATGAGCAGTTCTTC,CASSIAGGTYNEQFF
few,TRBJ2-7,TRBD2,TRBV7-6,TGTGCCAGCAGCCGGACTAGCGGGACCGAGCAGTACTTC,CASSRTSGTEQYF
many,TRBJ1-3,-,TRBV7-2,TGTGCCAGCAGCCGGACCCACGGCGCTGGAAACACCATATATTTT,CASSRTHGAGNTIYF
few,TRBJ2-3,TRBD2,TRBV11-3,TGTGCCAGCAGCCCAGGACTAGCGAGGGCAGATACGCAGTATTTT,CASSPGLARADTQYF
many,TRBJ2-7,TRBD2,TRBV5-6,TGTGCCAGCAGCTTGGTGGCCAGCGGGAGTTCCGAGCAGTACTTC,CASSLVASGSSEQYF
many,TRBJ1-5,TRBD1,TRBV7-8,TGTGCCAGCAGCTCCAGGGGGGTGAGCAATCAGCCCCAGCATTTT,CASSSRGVSNQPQHF
few,TRBJ1-4,-,TRBV20-1,TGCATCGCGGAAGCCAGCGGGGAAAAACTGTTTTTT,CIAEASGEKLFF
many,TRBJ2-3,-,TRBV6-1,TGTGCCAGCAGTGAATTGGGGGGCAGCACAGATACGCAGTATTTT,CASSELGGSTDTQYF
many,TRBJ2-3,-,TRBV7-2,TGTGCCAGCAGCTCCCAGGGAACGGATACGCAGTATTTT,CASSSQGTDTQYF
-,TRBJ2-2,TRBD2,TRBV20-1,TGCAGTGCTAGAGATAGCGGACTAGCGGGGGGGCTGCTGGCCGGGGAGCTGTTTTTT,CSARDSGLAGGLLAGELFF
many,TRBJ1-5,TRBD1,TRBV7-9,TGTGCCAGCAGCTCAACAGGGGTTCAGCCCCAGCATTTT,CASSSTGVQPQHF
-,TRBJ2-3,-,TRBV2,TGTGCCAGCCAGGCGTCAGATACGCAGTATTTT,CASQASDTQYF
few,TRBJ2-1,-,TRBV4-2,TGTGCCAGCAGCCAAGGAGTGGTGGGACTGGACAATGAGCAGTTCTTC,CASSQGVVGLDNEQFF
many,TRBJ1-1,-,TRBV6-6,TGTGCCAGCAGTTACTCGAGGGGCGGCACGAACACTGAAGCTTTCTTT,CASSYSRGGTNTEAFF
once,TRBJ2-7,-,TRBV7-4,TGTGCCAGCAGCTTAGACGGGGTAGCGCTCTACGAGCAGTACTTC,CASSLDGVALYEQYF
-,TRBJ2-2,-,TRBV12-3/TRBV12-4,TGTGCCAGCAGAACGCGACAGACCGGGGAGCTGTTTTTT,CASRTRQTGELFF
-,TRBJ1-5,TRBD1,TRBV7-9,TGTGCCAGCAGCTCGGGACAGATCTACAATCAGCCCCAGCATTTT,CASSSGQIYNQPQHF
few,TRBJ1-4,-,TRBV7-6,TGTGCCAGCAGCTTAGTAGGGACTAATGAAAAACTGTTTTTT,CASSLVGTNEKLFF
few,TRBJ2-5,-,TRBV25-1,TGTGCCAGCAGTCCCTCGGGGGAGTTCCAAGAGACCCAGTACTTC,CASSPSGEFQETQYF
few,TRBJ2-3,TRBD2,TRBV14,TGTGCCAGCAGCCAAGAAGCTAGCGGCCACACAGATACGCAGTATTTT,CASSQEASGHTDTQYF
-,TRBJ1-1,-,TRBV5-1,TGCGCCAGCAGCTTGGATTGGACTTTCAACACTGAAGCTTTCTTT,CASSLDWTFNTEAFF